What follows are 21 T cell receptor beta chains derived from one specimen sequenced in a study of cytomegalovirus exposure and HLA in healthy donors. The PCR ran on 60 Vbeta and 13 Jbeta primers. Sequenced by immunoSEQ multiplex PCR; TCRdb stores in-frame clones only, minus some. Of about 76,000 clones listed, roughly 78% were seen once; the top ten hold nearly 2.5%. The sequenced sample was PBMCs. These receptors were collected from a male donor in good health and CMV-seropositive.

The chain recombines TRBV11-1 with TRBJ2-7; TRBD2 matches 8 bases. Unmatched junction bases numbered 10, after V lost 2 bases and J lost 7 bases. This CDR3 has 15 residues. CDR1 and CDR2 from the germline V gene are SGHAT and FQDESV (reference sequence). The CDR3 sequence is CASSLTSGNHLEQYF. In nucleotides, the CDR3 is TGTGCCAGCAGCTTAACTAGCGGAAACCATTTGGAGCAGTACTTC.

This clone has only one observation. The chain couples TRBV7-2 to TRBJ2-7; D unclear. CDR1 is SGHTA and CDR2 is FQGNSA in the germline V gene. CDR3 size: 15 residues. Trimming removed 3 bases at V and 2 bases at J, with 14 bases between. The CDR3 DNA sequence: TGTGCCAGCAGCTTTTCCGGGTCCGCTGCCTACGAGCAGTACTTC. Translation: CASSFSGSAAYEQYF.

This clone was detected a few times. It is likely a read error: a sequence one base away is far more abundant. Other DNA sequences from this sample encode an identical CDR3 as well. The gene calls are TRBV4-1 and TRBJ2-6; D gene ambiguous. The length of the CDR3 is 16 residues. The germline V and J ends were trimmed by 0 bases and 1 base, with 7 bases remaining between them. Germline lookup yields CDR1 MGHRA and CDR2 YSYEKL. The CDR3 DNA reads as TGCGCCAGCAGCCAAGATCCACAATCTGGGGCCAACGTCCTGACTTTC. Amino acids: CASSQDPQSGANVLTF.

V usage is TRBV6-5 and J usage is TRBJ2-5; maybe TRBD1 (6 bases). Germline-derived CDR1 and CDR2 are MNHEY and SVGAGI. The V gene lost 8 bases and the J gene lost 4 bases, with 14 bases spanning the gap. This CDR3 is 13 amino acids long. The CDR3 DNA reads TGTGCCAGCTGCAGGGGCGTGGGAGAGACCCAGTACTTC. It is translated as CASCRGVGETQYF.

The V call is TRBV30, the J call TRBJ2-6; a possible D gene is TRBD1 (6 bases). The CDR3 contains 18 residues. The V gene's germline CDR1 is GTSNPN and CDR2 SVGIG (reference sequence). The ends were cut back, 3 bases at V and 2 bases at J, with 20 bases in the middle. DNA of the CDR3: TGTGCCTGGAGCGGTCAAGGGGCAGGGGACGCTGGGGCCAACGTCCTGACTTTC. Amino acids: CAWSGQGAGDAGANVLTF.

V and J are TRBV5-1 and TRBJ2-7; D ambiguous. Trimming shortened V by 4 bases and J by 2 bases, and 10 bases separated the two germline ends. CDR1 SGHRS and CDR2 YFSETQ come from the germline V gene. The CDR3 runs 13 residues. The CDR3 coding sequence is TGCGCCAGCAGCCCACCTGGCACCTACGAGCAGTACTTC. Translating gives CASSPPGTYEQYF.

In this sample, this clone turned up once. The chain uses TRBV7-9 and TRBJ1-2; TRBD1 aligns across 11 bases. J lost 8 bases, V lost 3 bases, and 11 bases had no gene match. Germline assignment: CDR1 SEHNR and CDR2 FQNEAQ (reference sequence). The CDR3 is 16 residues long. CDR3 bases: TGTGCCAGCAGCTTCCGGACAGGGGGCGCCTCTGCGGGCTACACCTTC. This encodes CASSFRTGGASAGYTF.

The rearrangement uses TRBV27 and TRBJ2-5; 12 nucleotides agree with TRBD2. The CDR3 spans 14 residues. Germline V CDR1 and CDR2: MNHEY, SMNVEV (reference sequence). Trimming took 7 bases from V and 11 from J; bases not matched to a gene: 11. The CDR3 region is CASTSSGRASQQYF. CDR3 bases: TGTGCCAGCACTTCTAGCGGGAGGGCCAGTCAGCAGTACTTC.

The chain recombines TRBV28 with TRBJ2-4; TRBD2 agrees at 7 bases. The CDR3 has 13 residues. Germline trimming cut 8 bases from V and 1 base from J; bases unmatched to any gene: 2. Germline V gene data show CDR1 as MDHEN and CDR2 as SYDVKM. DNA of the CDR3: TGTGCCAGCCAGGGAGGGGCCAAAAACATTCAGTACTTC. Encoded protein: CASQGGAKNIQYF.

This chain joins TRBV2 and TRBJ2-1, with D tentatively TRBD2 (5 bases). In germline, CDR1 is SNHLY, CDR2 FYNNEI. The CDR3 has 13 residues. With 9 bases removed from V and 5 bases from J, the gap between germline ends came to 14 bases. In DNA, the CDR3 is TGTGCCAGTCGAGGGTTTGGGGACAATGAGCAGTTCTTC. This sequence encodes CASRGFGDNEQFF.

The chain couples TRBV29-1 to TRBJ2-5, with D tentatively TRBD2 (6 bases). Germline V lookup: CDR1 SQVTM, CDR2 ANQGSEA. This CDR3 is 13 amino acids long. V shed 4 bases and J shed 0 bases, with 9 bases lying between them. CDR3 in DNA: TGCAGCGTTGTCGGGGGATACCAAGAGACCCAGTACTTC. This gives the protein CSVVGGYQETQYF.

This rearrangement joins TRBV10-2 to TRBJ2-2; D not certain. Germline V gives CDR1 WSHSY, CDR2 SAAADI. This CDR3 has 11 amino acids. Trimming cost V 5 bases and J 7 bases, with 5 bases left between them. The CDR3 sequence: CASSNGGELFF. Here the CDR3 DNA reads TGCGCCAGCAGTAACGGCGGGGAGCTGTTTTTT.

This sequence joins TRBV5-1 and TRBJ2-3; D is possibly TRBD2 (6 bases). The CDR3 spans 17 residues. Deletions cut 7 bases from V and 3 bases from J, with 24 bases between. Germline V gene lookup returns CDR1 SGHRS and CDR2 YFSETQ. In DNA form, the CDR3 reads TGCGCCAGCGCCAAGGACCCACGGGCCGCGGGGACAGATACGCAGTATTTT. This codes for CASAKDPRAAGTDTQYF.

J is TRBJ2-7 and V is TRBV5-4; weak D call: TRBD1 (5 bases). The CDR3 has 15 amino acids. V lost 1 base and J 0 bases, leaving 11 bases between the germline ends. Germline CDR1 SGHNT, CDR2 YYREEE (reference sequence). CDR3 in DNA: TGTGCCAGCAGCTTGCTTGGGGCCCGCTCCTACGAGCAGTACTTC. This sequence encodes CASSLLGARSYEQYF.

The chain couples TRBV11-2 to TRBJ2-7, with 12 positions matching TRBD2. CDR3 length: 15 amino acids. Germline values: CDR1 SGHAT, CDR2 FQNNGV. J was trimmed by 6 bases and V by 3 bases; bases with no gene match: 6. The CDR3 region has the DNA TGTGCCAGCAGCTTCCTAGCGGGAGGGCCTGCCGAGCAGTACTTC. Translating gives CASSFLAGGPAEQYF.

The chain carries TRBV28 and TRBJ2-6; tentative D call: TRBD2 (5 bases). The CDR3 is made up of 16 amino acids. The germline V gene has CDR1 MDHEN and CDR2 SYDVKM. V was pared by 7 bases and J by 1 base, with 14 bases between. The CDR3 bases are TGTGCCAGCACCTTTACTCGAGGGTCTGGGGCCAACGTCCTGACTTTC. It translates to CASTFTRGSGANVLTF.

The CDR3 DNA reads TGTGCCAGCAGCTTGGACAGGGGGAATGGGGAGACCCAGTACTTC. Its protein product is CASSLDRGNGETQYF. The J gene is TRBJ2-5, the V gene TRBV7-8; TRBD1 matches 10 bases. J was trimmed by 5 bases and V by 3 bases; bases with no gene match: 6. CDR1 SGHVS and CDR2 FQNEAQ come from the germline V gene. The CDR3 contains 15 residues.

This chain joins TRBV14 and TRBJ2-1; 9 nucleotides match TRBD2. This CDR3 has 15 residues. The V gene's germline CDR1 is SGHDN and CDR2 FVKESK. Trimming removed 2 bases from V and 2 bases from J; junction bases left unmatched: 1. CDR3 coding DNA: TGTGCCAGCAGCCAACTAGCGGGAACCTACAATGAGCAGTTCTTC. The encoded protein is CASSQLAGTYNEQFF. The variable domain in full, completed from reference TRBV14 and TRBJ2-1, reads EAGVTQFPSHSVIEKGQTVTLRCDPISGHDNLYWYRRVMGKEIKFLLHFVKESKQDESGMPNNRFLAERTGGTYSTLKVQPAELEDSGVYFCASSQLAGTYNEQFFGPGTRLTVL.

V gene TRBV6-1 combines with J gene TRBJ2-5; D unclear. The CDR3 consists of 13 residues. With 6 bases removed from V and 0 bases from J, the gap between germline ends came to 8 bases. Germline lookup yields CDR1 MNHNS and CDR2 SASEGT. The CDR3 nucleotides read TGTGCCAGCAGCGGAGACTACCAAGAGACCCAGTACTTC. Translated, it gives CASSGDYQETQYF.

The gene calls are TRBV6-1 and TRBJ1-5; tentative D call: TRBD1 (5 bases). This CDR3 is built from 14 residues. Germline CDR1 MNHNS, CDR2 SASEGT. Trimming cost V 2 bases and J 7 bases, with 12 bases left between them. The CDR3 here is CASSELRGFQPQHF. In nucleotides, the CDR3 is TGTGCCAGCAGTGAACTTCGGGGGTTCCAGCCCCAGCATTTT.

This clone has just one count. CDR3 amino acids: CASTGTGIFRNEQFF. CDR3 nucleotides: TGTGCCAGTACCGGGACAGGGATATTTCGCAATGAGCAGTTCTTC. The rearrangement links TRBV19 to TRBJ2-1, with 9 bases lining up with TRBD1. Trimming cost V 7 bases and J 6 bases; bases outside gene matches: 10. From germline, CDR1 is LNHDA and CDR2 SQIVND (reference sequence). This CDR3 is built from 15 residues.